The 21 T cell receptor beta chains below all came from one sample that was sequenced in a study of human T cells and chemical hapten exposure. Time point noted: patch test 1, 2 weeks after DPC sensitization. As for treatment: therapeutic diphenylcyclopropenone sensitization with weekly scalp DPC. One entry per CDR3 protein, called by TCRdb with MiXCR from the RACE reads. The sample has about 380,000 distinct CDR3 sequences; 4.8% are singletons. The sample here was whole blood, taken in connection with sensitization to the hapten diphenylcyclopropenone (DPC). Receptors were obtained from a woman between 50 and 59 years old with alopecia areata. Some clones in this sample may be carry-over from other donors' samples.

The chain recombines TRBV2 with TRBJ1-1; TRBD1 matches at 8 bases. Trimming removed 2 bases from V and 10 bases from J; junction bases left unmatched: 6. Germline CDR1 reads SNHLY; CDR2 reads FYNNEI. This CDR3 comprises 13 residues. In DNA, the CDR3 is TGTGCCAGCAGTGAACAGGACAGGGTTGGAGCTTTCTTT. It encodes CASSEQDRVGAFF. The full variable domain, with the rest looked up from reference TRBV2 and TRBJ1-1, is EPEVTQTPSHQVTQMGQEVILRCVPISNHLYFYWYRQILGQKVEFLVSFYNNEISEKSEIFDDQFSVERPDGSNFTLKIRSTKLEDSAMYFCASSEQDRVGAFFGQGTRLTVV.

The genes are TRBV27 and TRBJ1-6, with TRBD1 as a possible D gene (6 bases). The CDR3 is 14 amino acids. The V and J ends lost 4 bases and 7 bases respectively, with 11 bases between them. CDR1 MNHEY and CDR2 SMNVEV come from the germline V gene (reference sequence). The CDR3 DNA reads TGTGCCAGCAGTTCAAGGGGGAAGAATTCACCCCTCCACTTT. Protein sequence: CASSSRGKNSPLHF.

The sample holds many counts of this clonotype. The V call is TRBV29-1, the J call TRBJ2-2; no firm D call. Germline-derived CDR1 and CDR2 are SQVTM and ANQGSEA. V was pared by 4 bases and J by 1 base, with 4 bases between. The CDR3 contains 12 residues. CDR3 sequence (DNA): TGCAGCGTTGTGCTGAACACCGGGGAGCTGTTTTTT. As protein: CSVVLNTGELFF.

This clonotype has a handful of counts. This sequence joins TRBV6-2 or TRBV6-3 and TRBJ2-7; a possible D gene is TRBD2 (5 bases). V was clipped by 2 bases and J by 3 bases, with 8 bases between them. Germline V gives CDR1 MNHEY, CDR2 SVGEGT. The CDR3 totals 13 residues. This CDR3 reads CASSYAGNYEQYF. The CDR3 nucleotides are TGTGCCAGCAGTTACGCCGGGAACTACGAGCAGTACTTC.

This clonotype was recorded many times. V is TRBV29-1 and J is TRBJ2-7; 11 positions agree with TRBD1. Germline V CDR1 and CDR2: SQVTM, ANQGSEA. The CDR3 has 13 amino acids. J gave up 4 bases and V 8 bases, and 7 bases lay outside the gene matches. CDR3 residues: CSTLGQGAYEQYF. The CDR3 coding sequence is TGCAGCACACTTGGACAGGGGGCGTACGAGCAGTACTTC.

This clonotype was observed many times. For the CDR3, the DNA is TGCAGTGCTAGACTAACAACTAGCGGGAGATACAATGAGCAGTTCTTC. Its translation: CSARLTTSGRYNEQFF. J is TRBJ2-1 and V is TRBV20-1; TRBD2 matches at 11 bases. This CDR3 contains 16 residues. V lost 2 bases and J lost 4; bases outside the gene matches: 7. Per germline, CDR1 DFQATT and CDR2 SNEGSKA (reference sequence).

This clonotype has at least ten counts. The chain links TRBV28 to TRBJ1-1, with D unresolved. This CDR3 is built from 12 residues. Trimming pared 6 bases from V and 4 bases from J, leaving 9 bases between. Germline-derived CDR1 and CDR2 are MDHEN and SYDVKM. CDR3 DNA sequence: TGTGCCAGCAGGACCGTCCGCACTGAAGCTTTCTTT. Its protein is CASRTVRTEAFF.

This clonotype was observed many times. The CDR3 DNA reads TGTGCCAGCAGTATAGGGACTTCCTACACCTTC. It encodes CASSIGTSYTF. V and J are TRBV6-5 and TRBJ1-2, with D possibly matching TRBD1 (5 bases). This CDR3 has 11 residues. The germline V gene encodes CDR1 MNHEY and CDR2 SVGAGI. V lost 5 bases and J lost 10, with 11 bases in between.

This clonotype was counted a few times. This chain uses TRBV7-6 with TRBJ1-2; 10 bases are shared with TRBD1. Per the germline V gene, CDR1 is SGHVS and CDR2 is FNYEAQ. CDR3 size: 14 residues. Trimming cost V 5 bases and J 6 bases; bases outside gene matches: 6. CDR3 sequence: CASSPPGTGDGYTF. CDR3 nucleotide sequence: TGTGCCAGCAGCCCGCCGGGGACAGGGGATGGCTACACCTTC.

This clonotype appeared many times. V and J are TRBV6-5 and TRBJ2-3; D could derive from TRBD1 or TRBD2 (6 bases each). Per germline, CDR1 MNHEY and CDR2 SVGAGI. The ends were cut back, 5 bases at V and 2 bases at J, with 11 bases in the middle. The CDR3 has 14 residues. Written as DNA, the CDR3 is TGTGCCAGCAGTCGACAGGACTACACAGATACGCAGTATTTT. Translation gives CASSRQDYTDTQYF.

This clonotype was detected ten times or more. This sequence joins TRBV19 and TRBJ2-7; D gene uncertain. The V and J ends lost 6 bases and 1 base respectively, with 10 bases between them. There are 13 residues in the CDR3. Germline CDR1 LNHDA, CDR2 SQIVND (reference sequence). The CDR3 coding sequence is TGTGCCAGTAGCGTGGCGTTTTCCTACGAGCAGTACTTC. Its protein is CASSVAFSYEQYF.

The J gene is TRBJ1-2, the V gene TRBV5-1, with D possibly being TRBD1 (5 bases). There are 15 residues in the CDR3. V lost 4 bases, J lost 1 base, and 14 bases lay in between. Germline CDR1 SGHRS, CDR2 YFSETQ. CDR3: CASSPGHRDNYGYTF. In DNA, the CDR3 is TGCGCCAGCAGCCCTGGACACCGCGATAACTATGGCTACACCTTC.

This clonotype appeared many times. In nucleotides, the CDR3 is TGTGCCAGCAGCGGCCAGGAGACAGCGAACACTGAAGCTTTCTTT. It specifies CASSGQETANTEAFF. The chain employs TRBV13 and TRBJ1-1; D may be TRBD1 (5 bases). This CDR3 is 15 amino acids long. Trimming stripped 5 bases from V and 1 base from J, with 14 bases between. Germline CDR1 reads PRHDT; CDR2 reads FYEKMQ (reference sequence).

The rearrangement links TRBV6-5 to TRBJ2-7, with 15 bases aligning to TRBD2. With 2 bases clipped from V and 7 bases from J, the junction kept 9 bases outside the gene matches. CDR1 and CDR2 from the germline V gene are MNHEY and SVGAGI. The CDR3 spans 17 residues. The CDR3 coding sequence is TGTGCCAGCAGTTACCGCCGGACTAGCGGGAGGGTTGGGGAGCAGTACTTC. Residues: CASSYRRTSGRVGEQYF.

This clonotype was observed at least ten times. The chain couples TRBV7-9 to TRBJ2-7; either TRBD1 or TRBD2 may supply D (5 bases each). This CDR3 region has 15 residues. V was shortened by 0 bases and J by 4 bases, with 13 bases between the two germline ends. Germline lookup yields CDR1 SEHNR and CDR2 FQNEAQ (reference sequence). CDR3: CASSLAGVGVYEQYF. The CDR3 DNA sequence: TGTGCCAGCAGCTTAGCCGGGGTAGGGGTGTACGAGCAGTACTTC. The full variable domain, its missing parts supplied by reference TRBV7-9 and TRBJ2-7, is DTGVSQNPRHKITKRGQNVTFRCDPISEHNRLYWYRQTLGQGPEFLTYFQNEAQLEKSRLLSDRFSAERPKGSFSTLEIQRTEQGDSAMYLCASSLAGVGVYEQYFGPGTRLTVT.

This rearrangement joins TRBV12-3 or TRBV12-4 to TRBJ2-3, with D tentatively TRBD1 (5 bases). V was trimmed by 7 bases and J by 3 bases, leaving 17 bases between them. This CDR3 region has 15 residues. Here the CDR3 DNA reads TGTGCCAGCACCATAGGGGCTAGGACGACAGATACGCAGTATTTT. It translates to CASTIGARTTDTQYF.

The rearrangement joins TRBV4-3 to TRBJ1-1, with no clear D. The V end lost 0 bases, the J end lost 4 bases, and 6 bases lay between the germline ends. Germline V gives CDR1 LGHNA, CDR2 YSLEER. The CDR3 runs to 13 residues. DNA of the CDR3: TGCGCCAGCAGCCAAGATGGCCCCACTGAAGCTTTCTTT. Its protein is CASSQDGPTEAFF.

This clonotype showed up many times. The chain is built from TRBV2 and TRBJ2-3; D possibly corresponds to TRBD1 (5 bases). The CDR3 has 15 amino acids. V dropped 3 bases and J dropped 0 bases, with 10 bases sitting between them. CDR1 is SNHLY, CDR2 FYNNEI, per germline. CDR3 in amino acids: CASSDRVLSTDTQYF. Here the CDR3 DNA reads TGTGCCAGCAGTGACAGGGTTCTTAGCACAGATACGCAGTATTTT.

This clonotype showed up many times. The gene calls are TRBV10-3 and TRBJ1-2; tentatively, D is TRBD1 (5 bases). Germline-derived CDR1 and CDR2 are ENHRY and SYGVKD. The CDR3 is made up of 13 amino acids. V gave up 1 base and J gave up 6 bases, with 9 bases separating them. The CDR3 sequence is CAISEWGNDGYTF. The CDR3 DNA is TGTGCCATCAGTGAGTGGGGGAACGATGGCTACACCTTC.

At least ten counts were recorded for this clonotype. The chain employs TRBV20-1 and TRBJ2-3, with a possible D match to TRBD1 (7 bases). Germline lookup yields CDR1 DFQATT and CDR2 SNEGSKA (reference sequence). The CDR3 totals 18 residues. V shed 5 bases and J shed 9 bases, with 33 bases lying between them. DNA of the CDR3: TGCAGTGCTGGACGGAATTCGCCGGGACAGCCCCCCCGGGAGACGCAGTATTTT. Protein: CSAGRNSPGQPPRETQYF.

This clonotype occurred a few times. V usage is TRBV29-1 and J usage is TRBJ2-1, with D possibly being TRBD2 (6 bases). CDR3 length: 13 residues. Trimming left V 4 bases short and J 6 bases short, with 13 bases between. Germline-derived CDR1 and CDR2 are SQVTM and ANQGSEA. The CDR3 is CSVVRTTSNEQFF. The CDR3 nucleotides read TGCAGCGTTGTCCGGACTACTTCCAATGAGCAGTTCTTC.